The 27 T cell receptor beta chains below all came from one sample that was sequenced in a study of T cell changes during pregnancy in multiple sclerosis. The method was immunoSEQ multiplex PCR; TCRdb's version includes in-frame clones alone and lacks a portion of them. The sample includes under 110,000 clones, around 90% of them seen just once. Sequencing used peripheral blood, obtained before pregnancy. The origin of the receptors is a female donor with multiple sclerosis, enrolled in a pregnancy study.

This clone came up a few times. The gene calls are TRBV19 and TRBJ1-5; 7 bases map to TRBD1. The CDR3 covers 16 residues. J lost 4 bases, V lost 1 base, and 7 bases had no gene match. The germline V gene encodes CDR1 LNHDA and CDR2 SQIVND (reference sequence). The CDR3 DNA reads as TGTGCCAGTAGTATAGTCGGGACAGCCCGAAATCAGCCCCAGCATTTT. It translates to CASSIVGTARNQPQHF.

The chain is built from TRBV11-2 and TRBJ2-5; TRBD1 agrees at 9 bases. Germline CDR1 reads SGHAT; CDR2 reads FQNNGV. Trimming took 5 bases from V and 1 from J; bases not matched to a gene: 8. The CDR3 is 16 residues long. The DNA of the CDR3 is TGTGCCAGCAGCCCGTACAGGGGGCCTCTCCAAGAGACCCAGTACTTC. Protein: CASSPYRGPLQETQYF. Filled out from reference TRBV11-2 and TRBJ2-5, the complete variable domain reads EAGVAQSPRYKIIEKRQSVAFWCNPISGHATLYWYQQILGQGPKLLIQFQNNGVVDDSQLPKDRFSAERLKGVDSTLKIQPAKLEDSAVYLCASSPYRGPLQETQYFGPGTRLLVL.

The V gene is TRBV2, the J gene TRBJ2-2, with D maybe TRBD1 (5 bases). Germline V CDR1 and CDR2: SNHLY, FYNNEI. V lost 1 base and J lost 3, with 12 bases in between. CDR3 size: 16 residues. The CDR3: CASSEVGFRDTGELFF. The CDR3 bases are TGTGCCAGCAGTGAAGTTGGGTTCAGGGACACCGGGGAGCTGTTTTTT.

The chain is built from TRBV7-2 and TRBJ2-7; D possibly corresponds to TRBD1 (7 bases). This CDR3 is 14 amino acids long. Deletions cut 3 bases from V and 1 base from J, with 10 bases between. Germline V CDR1 and CDR2: SGHTA, FQGNSA. The DNA for the CDR3 is TGTGCCAGCAGCTTTTCAGGGGGGTCCTACGAGCAGTACTTC. Its protein product is CASSFSGGSYEQYF. The full variable domain, rest sourced from reference TRBV7-2 and TRBJ2-7, is GAGVSQSPSNKVTEKGKDVELRCDPISGHTALYWYRQSLGQGLEFLIYFQGNSAPDKSGLPSDRFSAERTGGSVSTLTIQRTQQEDSAVYLCASSFSGGSYEQYFGPGTRLTVT.

The chain uses TRBV5-6 and TRBJ1-2; TRBD1 matches 8 bases. J lost 8 bases, V lost 0 bases, and 9 bases had no gene match. Germline values: CDR1 SGHDT, CDR2 YYEEEE. This CDR3 region has 15 residues. In nucleotides, the CDR3 is TGTGCCAGCAGCTTGGGGACAGGGCCCGCTTACGGCTACACCTTC. Protein product: CASSLGTGPAYGYTF.

This chain connects TRBV27 to TRBJ1-1; 8 bases are shared with TRBD1. The CDR3 is made up of 14 amino acids. V lost 5 bases and J lost 4; bases outside the gene matches: 6. Per the germline V gene, CDR1 is MNHEY and CDR2 is SMNVEV (reference sequence). CDR3 sequence: CASSPLGQGTEAFF. The DNA of the CDR3 is TGTGCCAGCAGTCCCCTCGGACAGGGCACTGAAGCTTTCTTT.

This clone was found a few times. The V and J genes are TRBV7-6 and TRBJ2-5; 7 positions match TRBD1. This CDR3 region has 14 residues. The V and J ends lost 5 bases and 5 bases, in that order; junction bases with no gene match: 8. Germline values: CDR1 SGHVS, CDR2 FNYEAQ. The CDR3 sequence: CASSDAWDSETQYF. The CDR3 nucleotides read TGTGCCAGCAGCGACGCGTGGGACAGCGAGACCCAGTACTTC.

The CDR3 here is CASSPPGTSGTIAYF. CDR3 nucleotides: TGTGCCAGCAGCCCTCCCGGGACTAGCGGGACTATAGCGTACTTC. The J gene is TRBJ2-7, the V gene TRBV7-2; TRBD2 agrees at 13 bases. Germline-derived CDR1 and CDR2 are SGHTA and FQGNSA. V shed 5 bases and J 12 bases; nucleotides not matched to a gene: 13. The CDR3 is 15 residues long.

This clone was found a few times. In nucleotides, the CDR3 is TGCAGCGTTAAACAGGGAGTAGACTATGGCTACACCTTC. Its translation is CSVKQGVDYGYTF. This chain connects TRBV29-1 to TRBJ1-2, with D perhaps matching TRBD1 (6 bases). Trimming stripped 5 bases from V and 3 bases from J, with 13 bases between. Germline V gene sequence: CDR1 SQVTM, CDR2 ANQGSEA. The length of the CDR3 is 13 residues.

The chain couples TRBV20-1 to TRBJ2-3; D is uncertain. CDR3 length equals 11 residues. V was trimmed by 5 bases and J by 5 bases, leaving 8 bases between them. The germline V gene encodes CDR1 DFQATT and CDR2 SNEGSKA (reference sequence). The CDR3 DNA reads TGCAGTGCTGCACCCGGAGATACGCAGTATTTT. It encodes CSAAPGDTQYF.

The chain recombines TRBV7-2 with TRBJ1-2; 10 bases are a match to TRBD1. CDR1 is SGHTA, CDR2 FQGNSA, per germline. The CDR3 is made up of 15 amino acids. The trim removed 5 bases at V and 5 bases at J, leaving 8 bases unmatched. The CDR3 DNA is TGTGCCAGCAGCGCTGGGACAGGGGAGAGATATGGCTACACCTTC. Residues: CASSAGTGERYGYTF.

The chain combines TRBV23-1 with TRBJ1-2, with unresolved D. TRBV23-1 qualifies as an ORF whose function is uncertain. Trimming removed 1 base at V and 0 bases at J, with 18 bases between. CDR3 length: 18 amino acids. The CDR3 loop is CASSQCRGPVRANYGYTF. The CDR3 DNA reads as TGCGCCAGCAGTCAATGTAGAGGTCCTGTGCGGGCTAACTATGGCTACACCTTC.

This sequence joins TRBV6-5 and TRBJ2-7, with a tentative D call TRBD1 (6 bases). The V gene lost 6 bases and the J gene lost 0 bases, with 12 bases spanning the gap. The CDR3 consists of 14 residues. The germline gives CDR1 MNHEY, CDR2 SVGAGI. The CDR3 spells CASRTGTLSYEQYF. CDR3 DNA sequence: TGTGCCAGCAGAACCGGGACACTCTCCTACGAGCAGTACTTC.

The chain has TRBV5-1 and TRBJ2-7; D is undetermined. The CDR3 has 14 residues. With 0 bases removed from V and 7 bases from J, the gap between germline ends came to 14 bases. Germline CDR1 and CDR2: SGHRS and YFSETQ. CDR3 DNA sequence: TGCGCCAGCAGCTTGGACGCCAGGCTTCAAGAGCAGTACTTC. It codes for CASSLDARLQEQYF. Filled out from reference TRBV5-1 and TRBJ2-7, the complete variable domain reads KAGVTQTPRYLIKTRGQQVTLSCSPISGHRSVSWYQQTPGQGLQFLFEYFSETQRNKGNFPGRFSGRQFSNSRSEMNVSTLELGDSALYLCASSLDARLQEQYFGPGTRLTVT.

V is TRBV19 and J is TRBJ2-1; 10 nucleotides match TRBD2. Trimming at V came to 6 bases and at J to 15 bases, leaving 11 bases not matched to a gene. The CDR3 runs 13 residues. Germline V gene sequence: CDR1 LNHDA, CDR2 SQIVND (reference sequence). CDR3 coding DNA: TGTGCCAGTAGAACCCCCACTAGCGGGACATGGTTCTTC. It specifies CASRTPTSGTWFF.

This sequence joins TRBV5-6 and TRBJ2-3; TRBD2 is a possible D gene (6 bases). Germline CDR1 is SGHDT and CDR2 is YYEEEE. The CDR3 is made up of 14 amino acids. V lost 0 bases, J lost 6 bases, and 11 bases lay in between. The CDR3 DNA reads as TGTGCCAGCAGCTTGGGTCGGGAGTTGGATACGCAGTATTTT. Its translation: CASSLGRELDTQYF.

The rearrangement joins TRBV7-7 to TRBJ1-4, with D uncertain. The V end was cut by 1 base, the J end by 7 bases, with 10 bases between. Germline lookup yields CDR1 SSHAT and CDR2 FNYEAQ (reference sequence). This CDR3 is 14 amino acids long. CDR3 in DNA: TGTGCCAGCAGCTTAGGAGGGCCAGGTGAAAAACTGTTTTTT. The encoded protein is CASSLGGPGEKLFF.

V and J are TRBV11-2 and TRBJ2-7, with D tentatively TRBD1 (5 bases). Trimming took off 1 base at V and 4 bases at J, with 11 bases between the two ends. Germline CDR1 SGHAT, CDR2 FQNNGV. This CDR3 contains 14 residues. The CDR3: CASSLAVGVYEQYF. CDR3 sequence (DNA): TGTGCCAGCAGCTTAGCTGTAGGGGTGTACGAGCAGTACTTC.

This chain uses TRBV23-1 with TRBJ2-1; 10 bases fit TRBD2. TRBV23-1 is given ORF status, its function remaining uncertain. V was pared by 2 bases and J by 9 bases, with 10 bases of the junction left unmatched. The CDR3 is 16 residues long. CDR3 coding DNA: TGCGCCAGCAGTCAAAGACAGCGGGAGGGCCTTGGTGAGCAGTTCTTC. Its protein is CASSQRQREGLGEQFF.

This clone was found once. CDR3 sequence: CASSRLAGGTTDTQYF. The CDR3 region has the DNA TGTGCCAGCTCACGATTAGCGGGAGGGACCACAGATACGCAGTATTTT. The rearrangement uses TRBV18 and TRBJ2-3, with 11 bases that match TRBD2. The CDR3 runs 16 residues. V was pared by 4 bases and J by 2 bases, with 5 bases of the junction left unmatched. The germline CDR1 and CDR2 sequences are KGHSH and LQKENI. Complete variable domain (other parts from reference TRBV18 and TRBJ2-3): NAGVMQNPRHLVRRRGQEARLRCSPMKGHSHVYWYRQLPEEGLKFMVYLQKENIIDESGMPKERFSAEFPKEGPSILRIQQVVRGDSAAYFCASSRLAGGTTDTQYFGPGTRLTVL.

In this sample, this clone turned up a few times. V is TRBV5-4 and J is TRBJ2-3; 14 bases are shared with TRBD2. Germline CDR1 is SGHNT and CDR2 is YYREEE (reference sequence). V gave up 4 bases and J gave up 5 bases; unmatched junction bases: 6. The CDR3 extends over 16 amino acids. The CDR3 nucleotides read TGTGCCAGCAGCCTGGGACTAGCGGGGGCCCAAGATACGCAGTATTTT. Its translation is CASSLGLAGAQDTQYF.

The rearrangement joins TRBV29-1 to TRBJ1-2, with 10 bases matching TRBD1. This CDR3 has 15 residues. Germline V gene sequence: CDR1 SQVTM, CDR2 ANQGSEA. V lost 5 bases to trimming and J lost 3 bases; unmatched junction nucleotides: 9. The CDR3 loop is CSVLPWTGGDYGYTF. The CDR3, as DNA: TGCAGCGTTTTACCCTGGACAGGGGGAGACTATGGCTACACCTTC.

A few counts support this clone. The chain joins TRBV7-9 to TRBJ2-7, with 9 bases matching TRBD2. Losses at the gene ends were 4 bases for V and 3 bases for J; bases not matched to a gene: 7. CDR1 and CDR2 from the germline V gene are SEHNR and FQNEAQ (reference sequence). The CDR3 spans 15 residues. The CDR3 DNA reads TGTGCCAGCAGCTCGACTCTAGCGGGGTTCTACGAGCAGTACTTC. Translating gives CASSSTLAGFYEQYF.

J is TRBJ2-4 and V is TRBV6-5; D ambiguous. V was trimmed by 3 bases and J by 1 base, leaving 13 bases between them. In germline, CDR1 is MNHEY, CDR2 SVGAGI. This CDR3 contains 16 residues. DNA for the CDR3: TGTGCCAGCAGTTATAGCCGCCGTGGGGCCAAAAACATTCAGTACTTC. Translating it yields CASSYSRRGAKNIQYF.

This rearrangement joins TRBV7-9 to TRBJ1-6; unclear D gene. Looked up from germline, CDR1 is SEHNR and CDR2 is FQNEAQ (reference sequence). Trimming cost V 3 bases and J 8 bases, with 11 bases left between them. The length of the CDR3 is 14 residues. The CDR3 is CASSFDTAHSPLHF. The CDR3 region has the DNA TGTGCCAGCAGCTTTGACACCGCCCATTCACCCCTCCACTTT.

This clone was observed once. V gene TRBV7-2 combines with J gene TRBJ2-5, with TRBD1 matching over 8 bases. The CDR3 covers 15 residues. Germline CDR1 reads SGHTA; CDR2 reads FQGNSA. V was clipped by 2 bases and J by 5 bases; unmatched bases: 7. Here the CDR3 DNA reads TGTGCCAGCAGCTTACCCAGGGGGCTGGTGGAGACCCAGTACTTC. It specifies CASSLPRGLVETQYF. The whole variable domain, filled in from reference TRBV7-2 and TRBJ2-5, reads GAGVSQSPSNKVTEKGKDVELRCDPISGHTALYWYRQSLGQGLEFLIYFQGNSAPDKSGLPSDRFSAERTGGSVSTLTIQRTQQEDSAVYLCASSLPRGLVETQYFGPGTRLLVL.

This clone was found once. V is TRBV21-1 and J is TRBJ2-7; the table assigns TRBD2, which was not confirmed against the DNA. TRBV21-1 is listed as a pseudogene. The CDR3 spans 16 residues. The CDR3 loop reads CASQVEKDSSNYEQYF. In nucleotides, the CDR3 is TGTGCCAGCCAGGTCGAGAAGGACTCATCCAACTACGAGCAGTACTTC.